The T cell receptor (beta chain) under discussion was sequenced for a study of T cells in Graves' hyperthyroidism and ophthalmopathy (dated 2019 in TCRdb). Background for the entire study: Peripheral blood samples were taken at the time of initial diagnosis, prior to any treatment. A discovery cohort of about 95 patients, 43 with Graves' ophthalmopathy and roughly 59 with stable Graves' hyperthyroidism, was used to find distinguishing TCR V-J signatures. Prospective prediction of ophthalmopathy was tested in an independent validation cohort consisting of some 19 hyperthyroidism patients and more than 15 patients who later progressed to ophthalmopathy. The roughly 91 discovery patients were randomly split 7:3 into training and test sets. Thyroid tissue and blood T-cell repertoires from six Graves' hyperthyroidism patients were also compared in the study. Once sampling was done, hyperthyroidism patients were given methimazole at a starting dose of 30 mg daily, whereas ophthalmopathy patients were given high-dose intravenous methylprednisolone. According to the paper, TCR Vbeta CDR3 sequencing was carried out on 135 peripheral blood samples, which came from 40 to 45 ophthalmopathy, 70 to 80 hyperthyroidism and roughly 17 progressor patients. Results and caveats for the whole study, not just this receptor: In validation, the model predicted progression to ophthalmopathy a median of approximately 6.6 months before onset, with around 70% sensitivity and 72.22% specificity. No statistical method was used to fix the sample size in advance, and group allocation was not hidden from the investigators. Blood samples also contained most of the expanded thyroid clonotypes (frequency above 0.001), which suggests that blood repertoires may reflect thyroid immune responses. Ophthalmopathy was separated from stable hyperthyroidism by a 13 V-J signature model, with about 86% sensitivity and approximately 84% specificity obtained in cross-validation and 80%/75% obtained in testing.

A patient counted as having stable Graves' hyperthyroidism if no progression to ophthalmopathy occurred over 18 months of follow-up. Hyperthyroidism patients were aged 18 to 65 years and newly diagnosed, with disease duration of less than 2 months. Any patient with an uncontrolled infection, another autoimmune disease, pregnancy or lactation was excluded. Diagnoses relied on clinical symptoms, serum thyroxine and TRAb, thyroid ultrasound and orbital computed tomography. Ficoll-Paque density gradient centrifugation was used to isolate PBMCs from approximately 10 ml of fresh peripheral blood. Trizol reagent was used to extract total RNA, and RNA quality was then checked on an Agilent 2100 Bioanalyzer. This clonotype was counted between two and nine times. It has no known antigen specificity. Germline and junction disagree at one end, which may indicate a read error. Counted from cysteine to phenylalanine, this CDR3 has 14 amino acids. Only the CDR3 region is kept as DNA, spanning 42 bases read in frame from base 1.

Amplification of TCR beta CDR3 regions was carried out from RNA transcripts. For the first round of RT-PCR on the TCR CDR3, the HTBI primer set was used together with the Qiagen OneStep RT-PCR kit. Libraries were constructed in a second round of multiplex PCR, after which size selection and purification were performed. The libraries were sequenced on an Illumina HiSeq2000 using paired-end 100 bp reads. In the original analysis: SOAPnuke was used to process the raw data, removing reads that contained adapters or uncalled bases, had a mean Phred below 15, or lacked an exact match to the constant primer or identifier. High-quality paired reads were merged with COPE v1.2.5, and unique nucleotide sequences were defined as clonotypes. Clonotypes were aligned to IMGT TRBV, TRBD and TRBJ reference segments using MiTCR v1.1. Analysis was restricted to V-J combinations with a frequency above 0.0001, which covered 99.2% of repertoires. The TCS score was defined as F50 (clonal expansion) divided by E x V (chaos), with BLOSUM62-based TCRdist calculated between CDR3 peptides within each V-J. Welch's t-statistics and random forest reduced roughly 540 V-J features to some 14, which were used in a naive Bayes classifier (R e1071). TCRdb itself trimmed the public reads at Q25 with fastp, ran MiXCR and retained productive beta chains. Rows merge per CDR3 protein into single entries with the most common DNA and genes. The V and J calls shown here were made by TCRdb, not taken from the authors' results. Recorded for this sample are about 560,000 distinct CDR3 sequences; approximately 15% of them occurred a single time. More than 15% of the sample is held by the ten biggest clonotypes.

The rearrangement combines TRBV12-3 or TRBV12-4 with TRBJ1-2; TRBD1 matches 7 bases in the middle. This TCR came from a woman younger than 30 with Graves' hyperthyroidism. Input material: blood. At the DNA level, the sequence is TGTGCCAGCAGTCCTAGACAGGGCCCCTATGGCTACGCCTTC. It specifies CASSPRQGPYGYAF.